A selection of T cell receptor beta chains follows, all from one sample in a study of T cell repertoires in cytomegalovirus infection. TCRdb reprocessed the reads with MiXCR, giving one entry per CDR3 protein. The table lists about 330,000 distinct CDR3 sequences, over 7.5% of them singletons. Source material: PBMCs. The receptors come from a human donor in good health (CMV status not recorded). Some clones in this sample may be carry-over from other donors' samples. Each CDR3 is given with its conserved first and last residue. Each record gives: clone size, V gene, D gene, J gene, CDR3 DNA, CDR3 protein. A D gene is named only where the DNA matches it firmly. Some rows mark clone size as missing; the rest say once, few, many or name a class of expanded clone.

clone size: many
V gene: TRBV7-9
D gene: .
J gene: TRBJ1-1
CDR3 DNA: TGTGCCAGCAGCGCCCCGAGACAAATGAACACTGAAGCTTTCTTT
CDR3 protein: CASSAPRQMNTEAFF

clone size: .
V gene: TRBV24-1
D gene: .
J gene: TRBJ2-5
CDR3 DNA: TGTGCCACCTTCGCAGTGGAGACCCAGTACTTC
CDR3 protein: CATFAVETQYF

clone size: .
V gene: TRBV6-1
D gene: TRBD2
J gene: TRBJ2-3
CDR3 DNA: TGTGCCAGCAGCCAACGACTAGCGGGGGCCTCTATTCCGCAGTATTTT
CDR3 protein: CASSQRLAGASIPQYF

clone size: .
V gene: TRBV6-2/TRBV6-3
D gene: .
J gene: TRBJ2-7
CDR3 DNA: TGTGCCAGCAGTTATCCTGGAGGGGCCTACGAGCAGTACTTC
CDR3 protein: CASSYPGGAYEQYF

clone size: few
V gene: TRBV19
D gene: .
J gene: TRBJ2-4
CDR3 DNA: TGTGCCAGTAGTAGCCTCCCAACGGGAACCCAAAACATTCAGTACTTC
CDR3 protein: CASSSLPTGTQNIQYF

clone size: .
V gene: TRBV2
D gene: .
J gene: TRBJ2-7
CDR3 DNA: TGTGCCAGCCGTCGAATGTCCACCTACGAGCAGTACTTC
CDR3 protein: CASRRMSTYEQYF

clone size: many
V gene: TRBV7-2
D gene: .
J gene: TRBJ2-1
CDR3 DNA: TGTGCCAGCAGCTTAGTAGGTCAGGGTAACTACAATGAGCAGTTCTTC
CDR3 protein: CASSLVGQGNYNEQFF

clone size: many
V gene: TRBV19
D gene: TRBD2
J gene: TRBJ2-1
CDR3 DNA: TGTGCCTCAAGGCTAGCGGGGGGAAACTACAATGAGCAGTTCTTC
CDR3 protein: CASRLAGGNYNEQFF

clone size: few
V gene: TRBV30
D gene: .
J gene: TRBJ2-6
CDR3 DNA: TGTGCCTGGAGAACGTTTTCTGGGGCCAACGTCCTGACTTTC
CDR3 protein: CAWRTFSGANVLTF

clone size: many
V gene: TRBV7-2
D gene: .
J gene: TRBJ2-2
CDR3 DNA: TGTGCCAGCTCAAGCCCGGGGGTAGGGACCGGGGAGCTGTTTTTT
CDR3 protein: CASSSPGVGTGELFF

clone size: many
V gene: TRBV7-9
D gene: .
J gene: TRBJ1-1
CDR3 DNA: TGTGCCAGCAGCTTAGAAAGACAGCTGAACACTGAAGCTTTCTTT
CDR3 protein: CASSLERQLNTEAFF

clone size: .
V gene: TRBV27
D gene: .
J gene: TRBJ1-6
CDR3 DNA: TGTGCCAGCAGACCCAACAGGGAATTCTATAATTCACCCCTCCACTTT
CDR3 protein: CASRPNREFYNSPLHF

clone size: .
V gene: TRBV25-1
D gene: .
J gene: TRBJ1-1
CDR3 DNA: TGTGCCAGCAGTGAATTTGGGAGCCGCGGCGAAGCTTTCTTT
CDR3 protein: CASSEFGSRGEAFF

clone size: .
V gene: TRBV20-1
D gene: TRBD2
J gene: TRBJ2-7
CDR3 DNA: TGCAGTGCCATCGACCCGAGCGGGAGGGCCCTCGAGCAGTACTTC
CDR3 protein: CSAIDPSGRALEQYF

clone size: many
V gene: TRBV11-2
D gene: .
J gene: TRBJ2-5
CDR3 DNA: TGTGCCAGCAGCTTTGAATCGTATCAAGAGACCCAGTACTTC
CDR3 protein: CASSFESYQETQYF

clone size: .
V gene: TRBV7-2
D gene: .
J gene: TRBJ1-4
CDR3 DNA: TGTGCCAGCAGCTTAGCGCTGGGAACTCTTTCACGTAAGACTGAAAAACTGTTTTTT
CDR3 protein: CASSLALGTLSRKTEKLFF

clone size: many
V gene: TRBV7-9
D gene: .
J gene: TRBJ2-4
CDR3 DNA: TGTGCCAGCAGCTTATTTGGCGCCGGGTGGGACCCATCCCAAAACATTCAGTACTTC
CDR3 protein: CASSLFGAGWDPSQNIQYF

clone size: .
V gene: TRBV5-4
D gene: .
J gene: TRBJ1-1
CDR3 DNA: TGTGCCAGCAGCTTGAATTGGTACGGGAACACTGAAGCTTTCTTC
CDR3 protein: CASSLNWYGNTEAFF

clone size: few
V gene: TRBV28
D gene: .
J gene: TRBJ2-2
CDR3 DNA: TGTGCCAGCAGTTTGTTTGCGGCAGGGTATACCGGGGAGCTGTTTTTT
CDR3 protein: CASSLFAAGYTGELFF

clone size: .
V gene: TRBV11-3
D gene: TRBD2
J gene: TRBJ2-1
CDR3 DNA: TGTGCCAGCAGCCTCGGAGGACTAGCGCGGTACAATGAGCAGTTCTTC
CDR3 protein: CASSLGGLARYNEQFF

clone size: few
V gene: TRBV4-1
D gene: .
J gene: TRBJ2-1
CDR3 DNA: TGCGCCAGCAGCCAAGATTCTAGCGTACTCTACAATGAGCAGTTCTTC
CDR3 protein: CASSQDSSVLYNEQFF

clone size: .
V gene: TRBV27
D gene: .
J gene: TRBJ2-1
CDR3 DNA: TGTGCCAGCAGCCCTTACAACTACAATGAGCAGTTCTTC
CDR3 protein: CASSPYNYNEQFF

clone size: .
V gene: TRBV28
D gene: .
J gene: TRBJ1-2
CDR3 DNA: TGTGCCAGCAGTTCCCTAAGAAAGGGCTACACCTTC
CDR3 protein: CASSSLRKGYTF

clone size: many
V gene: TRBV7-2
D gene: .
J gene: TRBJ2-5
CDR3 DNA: TGTGCCACCCAAGGGGGGGTCTTTCAAGAGACCCAGTACTTC
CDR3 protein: CATQGGVFQETQYF

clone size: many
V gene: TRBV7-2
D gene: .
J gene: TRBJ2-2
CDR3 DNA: TGTGCCAGCAGCTTAGAAGCGGTTCCCGGGGAGCTGTTTTTT
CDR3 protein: CASSLEAVPGELFF

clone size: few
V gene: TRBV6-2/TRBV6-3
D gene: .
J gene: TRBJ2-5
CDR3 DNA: TGTGCCAGCAGTTATCCTAAACAGGGACTGGAGACCCAGTACTTC
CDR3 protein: CASSYPKQGLETQYF

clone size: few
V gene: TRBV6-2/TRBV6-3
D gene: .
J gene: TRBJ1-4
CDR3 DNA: TGTGCCAGCAGATACTATGGACACAACAATGAAAAACTGTTTTTT
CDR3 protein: CASRYYGHNNEKLFF

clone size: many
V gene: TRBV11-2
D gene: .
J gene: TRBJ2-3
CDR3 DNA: TGTGCCAGCAGCCGTAGAAGAGATACGCAGTATTTT
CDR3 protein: CASSRRRDTQYF

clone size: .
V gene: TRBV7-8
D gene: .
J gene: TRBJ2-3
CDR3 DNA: TGTGCCAGCAGCTTAGAGGGGGGCACTAGCACAGATACGCAGTATTTT
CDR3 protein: CASSLEGGTSTDTQYF

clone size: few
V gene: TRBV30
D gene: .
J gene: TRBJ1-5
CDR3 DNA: TGTGCCTGGACCAATGAAGCGAATCAGCCCCAGCATTTT
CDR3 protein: CAWTNEANQPQHF

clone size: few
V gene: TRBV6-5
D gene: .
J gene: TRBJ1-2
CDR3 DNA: TGTGCCAGCAGTTACATGGGGGCCAGTGGCTACACCTTC
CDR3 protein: CASSYMGASGYTF

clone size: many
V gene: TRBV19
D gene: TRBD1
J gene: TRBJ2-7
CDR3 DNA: TGTGCCAGCTCCAGGACAGGAAACTACGAGCAGTACTTC
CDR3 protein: CASSRTGNYEQYF

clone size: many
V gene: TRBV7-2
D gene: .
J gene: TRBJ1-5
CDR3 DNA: TGTGCCAGCAGCTTAGATCCGGGAGTTAAGCCCCAGCATTTT
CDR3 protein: CASSLDPGVKPQHF

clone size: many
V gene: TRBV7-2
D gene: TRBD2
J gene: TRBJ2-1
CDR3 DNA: TGTGCCAGCAGCCTACAACCGGGACTAGCGGAGCAGTTCTTC
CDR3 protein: CASSLQPGLAEQFF

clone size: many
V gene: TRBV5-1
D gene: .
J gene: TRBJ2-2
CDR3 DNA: TGCGCCAGCAGCTTGCGACAGAACTCGAACACCGGGGAGCTGTTTTTT
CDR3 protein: CASSLRQNSNTGELFF

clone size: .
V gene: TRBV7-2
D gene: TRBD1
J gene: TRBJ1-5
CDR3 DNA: TGTGCCAGCAGCCCCGGACAGGGGGCCCGTCAGCCCCAGCATTTT
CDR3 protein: CASSPGQGARQPQHF

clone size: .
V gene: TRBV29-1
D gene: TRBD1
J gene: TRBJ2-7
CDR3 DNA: TGCAGCGTCGGGACAGCCGAAGCCCTGTACTTC
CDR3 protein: CSVGTAEALYF

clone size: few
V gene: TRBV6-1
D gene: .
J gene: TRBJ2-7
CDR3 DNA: TGTGCCAGCAAGGACACTAACTATGAGCAGTACTTC
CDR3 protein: CASKDTNYEQYF

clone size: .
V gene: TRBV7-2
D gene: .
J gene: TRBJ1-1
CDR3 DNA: TGTGCCAGCAGCTCATTTACCAGGGGCTCTAAGGGGTTCTTTGAAGCTTTCTTT
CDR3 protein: CASSSFTRGSKGFFEAFF

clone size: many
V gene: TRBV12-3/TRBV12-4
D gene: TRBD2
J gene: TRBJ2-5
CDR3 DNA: TGTGCCAGCAGTCCTCTGACTAGCGGGGGCCAAGAGACCCAGTACTTC
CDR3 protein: CASSPLTSGGQETQYF

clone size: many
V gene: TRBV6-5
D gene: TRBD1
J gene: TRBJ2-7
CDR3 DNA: TGTGCCAGCAGTACAGGGGGCCGAGGCGAGCAGTACTTC
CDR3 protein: CASSTGGRGEQYF

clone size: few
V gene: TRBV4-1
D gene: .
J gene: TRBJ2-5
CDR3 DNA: TGTGCCAGCAGCCAAGCCGGGGACATAGGAAAGACCCAGTACTTC
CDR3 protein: CASSQAGDIGKTQYF

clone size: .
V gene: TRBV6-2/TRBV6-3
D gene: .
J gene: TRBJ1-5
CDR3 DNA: TGTGCCAGCAGTTCTTTGGCAGGGGGCAATCAGCCCCAGCATTTT
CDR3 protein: CASSSLAGGNQPQHF